This TCR beta chain stems from a study of human versus mouse CDR3 diversity and MHC coevolution. Turning to the study itself: Valid reads per sample ranged from about 0.6 x 10^7 to 1.7 x 10^7.

With regard to this clone: Its specificity is not known.

The data were produced by immunoSEQ multiplex PCR, yet TCRdb's version contains in-frame clones alone and is incomplete. The data contain approximately 81,000 clones, around 93% of them seen just once; the ten biggest clones take up approximately 1.5%. Study findings and constraints: Human T cells were selected on about 6 MHC II alleles. The lowest clonal inequality scores came from most of the three human donors. Humans had the largest estimated TCR beta repertoire, 1.5 million to 2 million clonotypes.

CDR1 is GTSNPN, CDR2 SVGIG, per germline (reference sequence). V was pared by 4 bases and J by 5 bases, with 14 bases between. The CDR3 runs 13 residues. The clonotype was recovered from a person aged 30 to 69 in good health. V is TRBV30 and J is TRBJ1-1; weak D call: TRBD1 (5 bases). Input material: naive CD4+ T cells from blood. Subset in this sample: CD45RO-negative CD62L-positive naive CD4 T cells. The CDR3 protein is CAWTGAFGTEAFF. Here the CDR3 DNA reads TGTGCCTGGACTGGGGCTTTCGGTACTGAAGCTTTCTTT.